This is a list of T cell receptor beta chains from one sample in a study of beta chain features in type 1 diabetes. The method was immunoSEQ multiplex PCR; TCRdb's version includes in-frame clones alone and lacks a portion of them. The repertoire consists of fewer than 500,000 clones, with more than 11% occurring once and the leading ten covering roughly 0.04%. Sample: naive CD4+ T cells from blood. Source of these receptors: a man aged 25-40 years in good health. Both conserved end residues are part of each CDR3. A D gene is named only where the DNA matches it firmly. The size field is filled for only some rows; it gives once, few, many or a size class.

CDR3	DNA	size	V	D	J	length
CASLGAYEQYF	TGTGCCAGCCTCGGGGCCTACGAGCAGTACTTC	NA	TRBV2	NA	TRBJ2-7	11
CASSNSGTGNSPLHF	TGTGCCAGCAGTAATTCCGGGACAGGAAATTCACCCCTCCACTTT	few	TRBV25-1	TRBD1	TRBJ1-6	15
CASSVVGGRYNEQFF	TGTGCCAGCAGCGTAGTGGGGGGCCGTTACAATGAGCAGTTCTTC	NA	TRBV9	NA	TRBJ2-1	15
CASSFGTPGFGYTF	TGTGCCAGCAGCTTCGGGACACCAGGGTTTGGCTACACCTTC	NA	TRBV7-9	NA	TRBJ1-2	14
CASSERDQPQHF	TGTGCCAGCAGTGAGAGGGATCAGCCCCAGCATTTT	few	TRBV2	NA	TRBJ1-5	12
CASSSGVSPDQPQHF	TGTGCCAGCAGCTCCGGCGTGTCGCCGGATCAGCCCCAGCATTTT	NA	TRBV5-4	NA	TRBJ1-5	15
CASSVDGANTGELFF	TGTGCCAGCAGCGTAGACGGGGCGAACACCGGGGAGCTGTTTTTT	few	TRBV9	NA	TRBJ2-2	15
CASSLARGDQPQHF	TGTGCCAGCAGCTTAGCCAGGGGGGATCAGCCCCAGCATTTT	NA	TRBV7-2	TRBD1	TRBJ1-5	14
CAWSPGSTDTQYF	TGTGCCTGGAGCCCTGGGTCCACAGATACGCAGTATTTT	NA	TRBV30	NA	TRBJ2-3	13
CASSPTSGNYNEQFF	TGTGCCAGCAGCCCCACTAGCGGAAACTACAATGAGCAGTTCTTC	many	TRBV14	TRBD2	TRBJ2-1	15
CSATRTGELFF	TGCAGTGCTACTCGAACCGGGGAGCTGTTTTTT	few	TRBV20-1	NA	TRBJ2-2	11
CSVEAQGGYEQYF	TGCAGCGTTGAAGCACAGGGGGGCTACGAGCAGTACTTC	NA	TRBV29-1	TRBD1	TRBJ2-7	13
CASSFMGLAGSGETQYF	TGTGCCAGCAGCTTTATGGGACTAGCGGGGAGCGGAGAGACCCAGTACTTC	NA	TRBV5-6	TRBD2	TRBJ2-5	17
CASSLEGTGTYTF	TGCGCCAGCAGCTTGGAAGGGACAGGGACCTACACCTTC	NA	TRBV5-1	TRBD1	TRBJ1-2	13
CASSSRTSGGAGEQFF	TGCGCCAGCAGCTCTCGGACTAGCGGGGGGGCCGGTGAGCAGTTCTTC	few	TRBV4-3	TRBD2	TRBJ2-1	16
CSVHEGGLYGYTF	TGCAGCGTTCATGAAGGGGGGTTGTATGGCTACACCTTC	NA	TRBV29-1	NA	TRBJ1-2	13
CASSPEETQYF	TGTGCCAGCAGCCCGGAGGAGACCCAGTACTTC	NA	TRBV5-5	NA	TRBJ2-5	11
CASSNKVGEQFF	TGTGCCAGCAGTAACAAAGTGGGTGAGCAGTTCTTC	many	TRBV7-9	NA	TRBJ2-1	12
CASSSPLAGRFTDTQYF	TGTGCCAGCAGCTCCCCCCTAGCGGGGAGATTCACAGATACGCAGTATTTT	few	TRBV11-2	TRBD2	TRBJ2-3	17
CSVEEGGRTEAFF	TGCAGCGTTGAGGAGGGGGGACGGACTGAAGCTTTCTTT	NA	TRBV29-1	NA	TRBJ1-1	13
CASSVGWRGSEQYF	TGTGCCAGCAGCGTAGGTTGGCGGGGGAGCGAGCAGTACTTC	NA	TRBV9	TRBD2	TRBJ2-7	14
CASSRSGVNYGYTF	TGTGCCAGCAGCCGGTCAGGGGTTAACTATGGCTACACCTTC	few	TRBV5-4	NA	TRBJ1-2	14
CASSLYSQASYNEQFF	TGTGCCAGCAGCTTGTACTCACAGGCTTCCTACAATGAGCAGTTCTTC	few	TRBV7-2	NA	TRBJ2-1	16
CASSPPGTVVGSEQYF	TGTGCCAGCAGCCCCCCCGGGACAGTTGTGGGAAGCGAGCAGTACTTC	NA	TRBV7-9	TRBD1	TRBJ2-7	16
CASSARQGAGELFF	TGTGCCAGCAGTGCCCGACAGGGTGCAGGGGAGCTGTTTTTT	few	TRBV25-1	TRBD1	TRBJ2-2	14
CASSTGPTEAFF	TGTGCCAGCTCCACAGGCCCGACTGAAGCTTTCTTT	NA	TRBV18	NA	TRBJ1-1	12
CSVDPFGSHLATNEKLFF	TGCAGCGTTGATCCGTTTGGCAGCCACCTTGCAACTAATGAAAAACTGTTTTTT	few	TRBV29-1	NA	TRBJ1-4	18